This T cell receptor (beta chain) was sequenced in a study of Ad26.COV2.S vaccination and SARS-CoV-2 variants. Germline lookup yields CDR1 LGHNA and CDR2 YSLEER. The CDR3 loop spans 17 amino acids. With 0 bases removed from V and 0 bases from J, the gap between germline ends came to 13 bases. Assay used: immunoSEQ multiplex PCR; TCRdb lists only in-frame clones, some missing. The table records fewer than 400,000 clones, 86% of them present only once. Treatment meaning: 19 received Ad26.COV2.S at low or high dose, single or two shots; roughly 5 received placebo; per-sample allocation not given. Sampling was performed 63 days after the first vaccine or placebo injection.

The receptor was isolated from a person aged 18-60 years who received the Ad26.COV2.S COVID-19 vaccine or a placebo. This chain uses TRBV4-3 with TRBJ2-3; D not certain. This specimen consisted of peripheral blood, obtained in a trial of Ad26.COV2.S vaccine versus placebo. CDR3 amino acids: CASSQDEVKPSTDTQYF. In DNA form, the CDR3 reads TGCGCCAGCAGCCAAGATGAGGTCAAACCTAGCACAGATACGCAGTATTTT.